Sequencing of this T cell receptor beta chain was carried out in a study of early T cells in non-severe SARS-CoV-2 infection. Across the study: Unsorted whole-blood RNA was sequenced in bulk, leaving chains unpaired.

Unique molecular identifier tags were affixed to discrete cDNA molecules. TCRdb passed the 5' RACE reads through MiXCR, listing each CDR3 protein once. The sample has approximately 70,000 distinct CDR3 sequences, over 9.5% seen once; the top ten hold about 8.3%. The source material was whole blood, sampled at baseline. The clonotype comes from an adult who was a healthcare worker with PCR-confirmed SARS-CoV-2 infection or an uninfected control (not recorded which).

The CDR3 DNA reads as TGCAGCGGGGACAGGGGACGAACTGAAGCTTTCTTT. Its protein product is CSGDRGRTEAFF. V and J are TRBV29-1 and TRBJ1-1; 10 positions match TRBD1. CDR3 length: 12 residues. Trimming removed 7 bases from V and 5 bases from J; junction bases left unmatched: 4. Germline loops: CDR1 SQVTM, CDR2 ANQGSEA.